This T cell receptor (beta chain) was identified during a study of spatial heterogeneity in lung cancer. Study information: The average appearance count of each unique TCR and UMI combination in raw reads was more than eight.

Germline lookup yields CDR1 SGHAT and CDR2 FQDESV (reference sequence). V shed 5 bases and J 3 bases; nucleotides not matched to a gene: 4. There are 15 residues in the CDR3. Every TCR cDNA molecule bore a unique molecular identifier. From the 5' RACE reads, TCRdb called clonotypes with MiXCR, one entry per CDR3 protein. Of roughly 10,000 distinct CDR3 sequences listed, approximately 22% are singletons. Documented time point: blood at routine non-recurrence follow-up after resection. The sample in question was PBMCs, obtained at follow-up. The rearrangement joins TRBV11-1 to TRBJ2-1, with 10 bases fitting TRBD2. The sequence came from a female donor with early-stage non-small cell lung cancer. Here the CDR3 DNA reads TGTGCCAGCAGCCCTAGCGGGAGAGTCTACAATGAGCAGTTCTTC. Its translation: CASSPSGRVYNEQFF. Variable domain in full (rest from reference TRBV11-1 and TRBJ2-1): EAEVAQSPRYKITEKSQAVAFWCDPISGHATLYWYRQILGQGPELLVQFQDESVVDDSQLPKDRFSAERLKGVDSTLKIQPAELGDSAMYLCASSPSGRVYNEQFFGPGTRLTVL.